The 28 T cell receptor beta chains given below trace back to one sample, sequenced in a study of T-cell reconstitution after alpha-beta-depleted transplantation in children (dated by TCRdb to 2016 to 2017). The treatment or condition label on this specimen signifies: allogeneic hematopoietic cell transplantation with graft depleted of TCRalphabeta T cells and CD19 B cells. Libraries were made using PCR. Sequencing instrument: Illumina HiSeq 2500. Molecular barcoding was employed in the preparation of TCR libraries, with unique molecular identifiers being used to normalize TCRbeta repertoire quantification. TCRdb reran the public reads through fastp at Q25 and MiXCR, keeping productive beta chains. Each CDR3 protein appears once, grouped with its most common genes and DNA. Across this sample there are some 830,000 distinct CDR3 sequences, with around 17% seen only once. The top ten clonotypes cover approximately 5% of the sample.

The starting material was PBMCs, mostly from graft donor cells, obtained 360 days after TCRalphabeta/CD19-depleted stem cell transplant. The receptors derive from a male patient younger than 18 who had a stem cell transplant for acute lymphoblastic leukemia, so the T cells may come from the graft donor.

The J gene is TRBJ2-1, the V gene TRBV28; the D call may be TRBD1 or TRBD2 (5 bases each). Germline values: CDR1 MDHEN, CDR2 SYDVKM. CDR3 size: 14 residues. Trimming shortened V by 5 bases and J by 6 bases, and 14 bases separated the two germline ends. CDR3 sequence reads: CASSPGGTFNEQFF. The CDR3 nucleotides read TGTGCCAGCAGTCCCGGTGGGACCTTCAATGAGCAGTTCTTC.

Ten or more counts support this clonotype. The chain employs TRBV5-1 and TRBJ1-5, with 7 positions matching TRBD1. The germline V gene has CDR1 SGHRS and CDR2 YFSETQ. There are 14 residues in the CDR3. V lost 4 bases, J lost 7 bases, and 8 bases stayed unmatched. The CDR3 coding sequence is TGCGCCAGCAGCACAGGGACAGAGGGGCAGCCCCAGCATTTT. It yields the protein CASSTGTEGQPQHF.

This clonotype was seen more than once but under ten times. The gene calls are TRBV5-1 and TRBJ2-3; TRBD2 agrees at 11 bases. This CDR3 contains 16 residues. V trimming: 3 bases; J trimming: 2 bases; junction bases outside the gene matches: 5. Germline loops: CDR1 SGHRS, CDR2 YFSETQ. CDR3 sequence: CASSSGLAAVTDTQYF. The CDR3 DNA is TGCGCCAGCAGCTCGGGACTAGCGGCGGTCACAGATACGCAGTATTTT.

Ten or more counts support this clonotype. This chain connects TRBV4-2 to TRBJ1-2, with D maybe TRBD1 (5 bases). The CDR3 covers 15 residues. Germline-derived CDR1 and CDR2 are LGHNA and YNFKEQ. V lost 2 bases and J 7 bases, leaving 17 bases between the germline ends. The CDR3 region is CASSQTEGNRLGYTF. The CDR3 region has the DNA TGTGCCAGCAGCCAAACCGAGGGGAACAGGCTTGGCTACACCTTC.

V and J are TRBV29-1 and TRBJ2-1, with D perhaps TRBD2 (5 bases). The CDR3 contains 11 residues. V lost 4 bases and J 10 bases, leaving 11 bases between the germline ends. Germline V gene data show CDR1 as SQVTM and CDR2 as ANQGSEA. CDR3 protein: CSVVPAEEQFF. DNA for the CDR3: TGCAGCGTTGTTCCAGCGGAAGAGCAGTTCTTC.

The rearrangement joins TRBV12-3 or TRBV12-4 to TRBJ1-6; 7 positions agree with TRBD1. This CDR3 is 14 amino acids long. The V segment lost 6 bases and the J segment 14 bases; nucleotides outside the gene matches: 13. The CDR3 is CASSLGGQGGALHF. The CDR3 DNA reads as TGTGCCAGCAGCCTAGGCGGGCAGGGGGGAGCCCTCCACTTT.

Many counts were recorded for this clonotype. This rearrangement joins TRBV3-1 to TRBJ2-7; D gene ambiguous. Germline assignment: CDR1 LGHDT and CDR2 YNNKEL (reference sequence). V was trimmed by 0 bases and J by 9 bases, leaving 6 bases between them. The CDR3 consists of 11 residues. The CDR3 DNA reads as TGTGCCAGCAGCCAAGAAGGCTGGCAGTACTTC. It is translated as CASSQEGWQYF.

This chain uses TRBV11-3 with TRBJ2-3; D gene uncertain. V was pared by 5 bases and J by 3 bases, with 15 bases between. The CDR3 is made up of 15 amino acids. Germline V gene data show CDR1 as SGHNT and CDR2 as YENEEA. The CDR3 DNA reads TGTGCCAGCAGCAATGGGAAGATCGGGACAGATACGCAGTATTTT. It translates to CASSNGKIGTDTQYF. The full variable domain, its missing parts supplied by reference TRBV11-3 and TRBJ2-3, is EAGVVQSPRYKIIEKKQPVAFWCNPISGHNTLYWYLQNLGQGPELLIRYENEEAVDDSQLPKDRFSAERLKGVDSTLKIQPAELGDSAVYLCASSNGKIGTDTQYFGPGTRLTVL.

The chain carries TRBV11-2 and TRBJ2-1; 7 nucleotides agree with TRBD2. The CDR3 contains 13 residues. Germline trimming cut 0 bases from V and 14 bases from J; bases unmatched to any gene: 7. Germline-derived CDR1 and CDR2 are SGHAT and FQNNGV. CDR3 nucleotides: TGTGCCAGCAGCTTAGATCCCGGACTAGAGGAGTTCTTC. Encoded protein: CASSLDPGLEEFF.

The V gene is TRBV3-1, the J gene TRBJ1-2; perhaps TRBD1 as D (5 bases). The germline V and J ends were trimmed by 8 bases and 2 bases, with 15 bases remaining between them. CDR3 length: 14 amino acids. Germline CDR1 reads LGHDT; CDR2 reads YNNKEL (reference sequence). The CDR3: CASGEGRTNYGYTF. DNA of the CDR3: TGTGCCAGCGGGGAGGGACGGACCAACTATGGCTACACCTTC.

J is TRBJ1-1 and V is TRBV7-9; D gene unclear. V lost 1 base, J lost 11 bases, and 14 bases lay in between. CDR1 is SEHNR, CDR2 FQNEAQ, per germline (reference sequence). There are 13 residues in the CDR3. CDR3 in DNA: TGTGCCAGCAGCTTAGTAGGCACCGAGGATGCTTTCTTT. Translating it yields CASSLVGTEDAFF.

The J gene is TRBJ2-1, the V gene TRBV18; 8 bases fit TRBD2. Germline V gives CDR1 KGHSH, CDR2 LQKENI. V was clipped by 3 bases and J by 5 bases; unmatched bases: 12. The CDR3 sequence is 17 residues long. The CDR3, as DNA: TGTGCCAGCTCACCCCTGCAAGCGGGAGTGGGGAACAATGAGCAGTTCTTC. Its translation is CASSPLQAGVGNNEQFF.

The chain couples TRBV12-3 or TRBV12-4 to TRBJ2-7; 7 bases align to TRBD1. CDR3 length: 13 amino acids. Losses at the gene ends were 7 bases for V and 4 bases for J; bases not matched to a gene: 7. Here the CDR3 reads CASTQTGFYEQYF. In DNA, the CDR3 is TGTGCCAGCACCCAGACAGGGTTTTACGAGCAGTACTTC.

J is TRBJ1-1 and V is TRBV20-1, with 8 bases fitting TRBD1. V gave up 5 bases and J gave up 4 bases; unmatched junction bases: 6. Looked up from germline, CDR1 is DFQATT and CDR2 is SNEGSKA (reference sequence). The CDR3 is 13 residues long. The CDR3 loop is CSAVQGASTEAFF. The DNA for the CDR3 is TGCAGTGCTGTTCAGGGGGCGAGCACTGAAGCTTTCTTT.

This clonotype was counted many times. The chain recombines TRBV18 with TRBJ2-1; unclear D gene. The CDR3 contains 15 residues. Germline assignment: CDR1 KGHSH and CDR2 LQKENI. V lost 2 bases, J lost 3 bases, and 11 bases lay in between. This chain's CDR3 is CASSPGQKHYNEQFF. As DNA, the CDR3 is TGTGCCAGCTCACCAGGCCAGAAGCACTACAATGAGCAGTTCTTC. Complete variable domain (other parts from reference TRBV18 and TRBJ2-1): NAGVMQNPRHLVRRRGQEARLRCSPMKGHSHVYWYRQLPEEGLKFMVYLQKENIIDESGMPKERFSAEFPKEGPSILRIQQVVRGDSAAYFCASSPGQKHYNEQFFGPGTRLTVL.

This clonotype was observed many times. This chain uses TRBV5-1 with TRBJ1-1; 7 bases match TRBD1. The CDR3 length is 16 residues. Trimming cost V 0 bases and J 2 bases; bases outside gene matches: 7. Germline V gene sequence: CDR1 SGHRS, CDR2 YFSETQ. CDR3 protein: CASSLELGTVNTEAFF. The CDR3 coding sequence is TGCGCCAGCAGCTTGGAGTTGGGGACAGTCAACACTGAAGCTTTCTTT.

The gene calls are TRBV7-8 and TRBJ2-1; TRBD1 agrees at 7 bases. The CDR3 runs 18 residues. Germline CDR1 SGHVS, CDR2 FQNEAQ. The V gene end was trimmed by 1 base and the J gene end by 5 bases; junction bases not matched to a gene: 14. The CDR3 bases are TGTGCCAGCAGCTTAGGTTCCGATAACCGGGACAGCCACAATGAGCAGTTCTTC. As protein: CASSLGSDNRDSHNEQFF.

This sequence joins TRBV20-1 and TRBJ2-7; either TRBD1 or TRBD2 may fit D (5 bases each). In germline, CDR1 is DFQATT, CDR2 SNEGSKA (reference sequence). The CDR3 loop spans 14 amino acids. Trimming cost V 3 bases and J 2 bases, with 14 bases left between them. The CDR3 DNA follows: TGCAGTGCTAGGGACCCGGGACGGCCCTACGAGCAGTACTTC. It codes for CSARDPGRPYEQYF.

The CDR3 protein is CASSPTGGSGTEAFF. The CDR3 DNA sequence: TGTGCCAGCTCACCGACAGGGGGCTCGGGCACTGAAGCTTTCTTT. The chain combines TRBV18 with TRBJ1-1, with 10 bases aligning to TRBD1. Germline lookup yields CDR1 KGHSH and CDR2 LQKENI. With 3 bases clipped from V and 4 bases from J, the junction kept 5 bases outside the gene matches. This CDR3 spans 15 amino acids.

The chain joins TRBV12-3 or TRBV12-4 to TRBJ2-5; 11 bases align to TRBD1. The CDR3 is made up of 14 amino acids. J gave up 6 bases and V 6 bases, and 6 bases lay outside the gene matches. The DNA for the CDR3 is TGTGCCAGCAGCCGGGGACAGGGGGAACAGACCCAGTACTTC. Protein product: CASSRGQGEQTQYF.

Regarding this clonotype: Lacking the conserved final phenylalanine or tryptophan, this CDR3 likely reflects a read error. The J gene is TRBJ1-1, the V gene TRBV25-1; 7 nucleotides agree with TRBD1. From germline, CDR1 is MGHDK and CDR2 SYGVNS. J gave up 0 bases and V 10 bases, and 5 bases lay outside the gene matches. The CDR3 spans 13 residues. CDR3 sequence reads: CATSQGMNTEAFL. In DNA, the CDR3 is TGTGCCACCTCACAGGGGATGAACACTGAAGCTTTCCTT.

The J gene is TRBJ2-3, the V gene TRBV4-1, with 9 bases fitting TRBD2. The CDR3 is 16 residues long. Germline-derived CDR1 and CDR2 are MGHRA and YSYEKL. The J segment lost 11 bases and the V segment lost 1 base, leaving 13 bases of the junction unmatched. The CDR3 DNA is TGCGCCAGCAGCCAAGGCCCGCTGCGGGAGGGGCTTAGGCAGTATTTT. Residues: CASSQGPLREGLRQYF.

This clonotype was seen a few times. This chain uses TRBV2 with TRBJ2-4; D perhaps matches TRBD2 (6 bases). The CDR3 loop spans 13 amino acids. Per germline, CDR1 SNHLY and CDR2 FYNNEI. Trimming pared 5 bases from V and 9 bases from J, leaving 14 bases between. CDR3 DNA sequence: TGTGCCAGCAGTCCCCCTAGTAGCGGCATTCAGTACTTC. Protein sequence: CASSPPSSGIQYF.

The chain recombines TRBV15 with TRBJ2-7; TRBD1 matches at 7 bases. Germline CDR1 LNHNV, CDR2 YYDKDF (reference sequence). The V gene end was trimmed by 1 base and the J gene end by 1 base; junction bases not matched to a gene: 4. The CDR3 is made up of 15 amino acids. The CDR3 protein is CATSRVRDSSYEQYF. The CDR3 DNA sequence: TGTGCCACCAGCAGAGTAAGGGACAGTTCCTACGAGCAGTACTTC.

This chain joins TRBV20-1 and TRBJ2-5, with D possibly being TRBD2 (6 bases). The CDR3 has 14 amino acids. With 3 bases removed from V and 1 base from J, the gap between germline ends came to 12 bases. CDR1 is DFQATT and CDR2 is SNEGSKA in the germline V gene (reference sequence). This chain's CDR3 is CSASRAGGQETQYF. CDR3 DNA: TGCAGTGCTAGCCGAGCGGGTGGCCAAGAGACCCAGTACTTC.

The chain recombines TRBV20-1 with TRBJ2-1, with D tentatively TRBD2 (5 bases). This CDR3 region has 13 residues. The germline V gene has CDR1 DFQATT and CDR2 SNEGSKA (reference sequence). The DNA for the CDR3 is TGCAGGGCCCAGCGGAGGCACTACAATGAGCAGTTCTTC. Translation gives CRAQRRHYNEQFF.

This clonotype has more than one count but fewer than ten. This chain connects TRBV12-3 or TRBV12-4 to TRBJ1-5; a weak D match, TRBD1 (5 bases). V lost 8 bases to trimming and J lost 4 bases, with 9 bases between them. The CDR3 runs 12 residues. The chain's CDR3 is CASGRQNQPQHF. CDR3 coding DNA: TGTGCCAGCGGCCGACAGAATCAGCCCCAGCATTTT.

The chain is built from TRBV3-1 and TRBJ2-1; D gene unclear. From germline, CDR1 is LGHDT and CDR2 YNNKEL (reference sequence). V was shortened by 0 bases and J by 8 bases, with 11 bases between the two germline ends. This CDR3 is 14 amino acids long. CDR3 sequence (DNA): TGTGCCAGCAGCCAAGAGGCCCTGTGGGATGAGCAGTTCTTC. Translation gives CASSQEALWDEQFF.